The entry below describes one TCR beta chain. Its antigen remains unidentified. In TCRdb, the reads were re-called with MiXCR into one record per CDR3 protein. The repertoire holds about 500,000 distinct CDR3 sequences, roughly a third seen once, with roughly a sixth in the top ten. The data were taken from a study of T cell repertoires in cytomegalovirus infection. Points from the study as a whole: CMV carriers with the relevant HLA were identified by cumulative public TCR beta family frequency.

Trimming took off 3 bases at V and 11 bases at J, with 20 bases between the two ends. This CDR3 region has 15 residues. The germline V gene encodes CDR1 LNHDA and CDR2 SQIVND (reference sequence). The V and J genes are TRBV19 and TRBJ2-1; weak D call: TRBD1 (6 bases). The specimen comprised cultured PBMCs, sampled from culture after CMV antigen stimulation. This receptor was identified in a human donor in good health (CMV status not recorded). Some clones in this sample may be carry-over from other donors' samples. The CDR3 spells CASSIRTAEIGKQFF. The CDR3 bases are TGTGCCAGTAGTATCCGGACAGCCGAGATCGGCAAGCAGTTCTTC.